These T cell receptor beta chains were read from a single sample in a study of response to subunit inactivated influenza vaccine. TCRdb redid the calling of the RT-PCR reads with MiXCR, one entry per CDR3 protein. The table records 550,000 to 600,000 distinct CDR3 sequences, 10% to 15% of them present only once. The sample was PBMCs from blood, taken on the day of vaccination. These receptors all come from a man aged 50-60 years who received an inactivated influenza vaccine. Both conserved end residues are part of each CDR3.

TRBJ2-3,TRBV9,CASSGDGPADTQYF
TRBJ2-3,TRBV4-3,CASSQEATSGSTDTQYF
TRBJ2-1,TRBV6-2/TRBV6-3,CASSPRRDNEQFF
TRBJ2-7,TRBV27,CASSLSPQGMVYEQYF
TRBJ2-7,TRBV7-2,CASSLAPKGGGKAYEQYF
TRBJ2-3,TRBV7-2,CASSARTSYRDTQYF
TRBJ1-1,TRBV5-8,CASSWDRDSEAFF
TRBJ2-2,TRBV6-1,CASSRGGLAGGLPGELFF
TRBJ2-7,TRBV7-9,CAVPRGANSYEQYF
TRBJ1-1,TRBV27,CATSPDMNTEAFF
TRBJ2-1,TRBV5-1,CASSLGSGLVSKNEQFF
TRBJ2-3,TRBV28,CASSLSLAGVQTDTQYF
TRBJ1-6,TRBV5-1,CASSPGITPLSPLHF
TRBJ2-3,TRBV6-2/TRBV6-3,CASSYQAADTQYF
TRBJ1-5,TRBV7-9,CASSSQGAWGNQPQHF
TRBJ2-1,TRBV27,CASSATGGSSYNEQFF
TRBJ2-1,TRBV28,CASSLRTGPYNEQFF
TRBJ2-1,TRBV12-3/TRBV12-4,CASSLSRTKTYNEQFF
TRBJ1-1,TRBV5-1,CASSLWAMDTEAFF
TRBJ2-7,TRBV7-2,CASSPRDREQYF
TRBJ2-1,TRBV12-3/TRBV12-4,CASSPRTGLNEQFF
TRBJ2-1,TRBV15,CATSRGETTGVNNEQFF
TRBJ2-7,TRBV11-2,CASTTLRGTSGRATYEQYF
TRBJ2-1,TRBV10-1,CASSTKYEQFF
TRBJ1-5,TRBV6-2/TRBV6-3,CASSPPTGEGSNQPQHF
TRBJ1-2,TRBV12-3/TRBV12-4,CASSWDRGMNTF
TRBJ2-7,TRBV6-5,CASSTSGSPSYEQYF
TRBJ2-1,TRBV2,CASSERMDRTYNEQFF
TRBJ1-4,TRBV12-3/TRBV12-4,CASSFVGLYEKLFF
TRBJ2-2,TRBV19,CASSPAGRGTGELFF
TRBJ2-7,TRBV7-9,CASSLAGRGDYEQYF
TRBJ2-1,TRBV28,CASTLSSGAVYNEQFF
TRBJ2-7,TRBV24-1,CATSEAAYEQYF
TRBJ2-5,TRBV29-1,CSATPARGHQETQYF
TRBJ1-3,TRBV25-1,CASSAGTGAGNTIYF
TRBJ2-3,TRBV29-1,CSADDLASGGTDTQYF
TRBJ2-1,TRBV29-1,CSVPKPGHFYNEQFF
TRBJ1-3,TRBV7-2,CASSEGPLGIGNTIYF
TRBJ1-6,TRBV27,CASSFQGRGSPLHF
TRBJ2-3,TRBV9,CASSFSVGRYTDTQYF
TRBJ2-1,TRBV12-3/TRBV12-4,CASSLLVPEQFF
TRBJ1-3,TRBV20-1,CSARRGLSGNTIYF